This T cell receptor beta chain comes out of a study of cytomegalovirus exposure and HLA in healthy donors. Study summary: There were around 100 million unique TCR beta sequences, drawn from 150 million to 200 million T cells, in an earlier analysis. Notes on the study in general: The study designated 150 or so TCR beta chains cytomegalovirus-associated.

The CDR3 has 15 residues. Unmatched junction bases numbered 7, after V lost 0 bases and J lost 4 bases. Per the germline V gene, CDR1 is SGHRS and CDR2 is YFSETQ. PCR amplification relied on 60 Vbeta primers (plus 13 Jbeta primers). Profiled with immunoSEQ multiplex PCR; TCRdb holds only in-frame clones, not every one. The sample consists of 100,000 or so clones, roughly 82% of them appearing once. In the case of this clone: Its antigen remains unknown.

This receptor was taken from a man aged 40-49 years in good health and CMV-seropositive. Sequencing was done on a sample of PBMCs. The rearrangement joins TRBV5-1 to TRBJ2-7, with 7 nucleotides matching TRBD2. CDR3 DNA: TGCGCCAGCAGCTTGGTCCCAGGGAGGGGATACGAGCAGTACTTC. This gives the protein CASSLVPGRGYEQYF.